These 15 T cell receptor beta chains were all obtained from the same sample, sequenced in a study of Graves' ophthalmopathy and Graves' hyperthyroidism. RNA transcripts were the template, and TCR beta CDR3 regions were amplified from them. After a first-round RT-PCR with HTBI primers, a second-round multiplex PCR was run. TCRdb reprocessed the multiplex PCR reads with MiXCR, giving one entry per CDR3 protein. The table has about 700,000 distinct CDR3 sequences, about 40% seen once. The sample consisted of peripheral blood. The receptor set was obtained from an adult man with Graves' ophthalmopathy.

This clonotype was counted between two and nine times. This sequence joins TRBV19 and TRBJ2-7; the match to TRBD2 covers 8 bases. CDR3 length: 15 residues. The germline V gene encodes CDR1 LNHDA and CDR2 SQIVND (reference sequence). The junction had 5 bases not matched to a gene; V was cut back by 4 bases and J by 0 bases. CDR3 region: CASSNPGTSSYEQYF. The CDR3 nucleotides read TGTGCCAGTAGTAATCCAGGGACTAGCTCCTACGAGCAGTACTTC. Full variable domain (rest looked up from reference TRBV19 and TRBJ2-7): DGGITQSPKYLFRKEGQNVTLSCEQNLNHDAMYWYRQDPGQGLRLIYYSQIVNDFQKGDIAEGYSVSREKKESFPLTVTSAQKNPTAFYLCASSNPGTSSYEQYFGPGTRLTVT.

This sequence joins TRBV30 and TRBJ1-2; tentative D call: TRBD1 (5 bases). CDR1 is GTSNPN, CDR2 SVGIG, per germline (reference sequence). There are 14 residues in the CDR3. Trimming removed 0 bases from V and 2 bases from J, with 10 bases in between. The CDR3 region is CAWSVQARNYGYTF. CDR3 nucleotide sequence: TGTGCCTGGAGTGTACAGGCACGCAACTATGGCTACACCTTC.

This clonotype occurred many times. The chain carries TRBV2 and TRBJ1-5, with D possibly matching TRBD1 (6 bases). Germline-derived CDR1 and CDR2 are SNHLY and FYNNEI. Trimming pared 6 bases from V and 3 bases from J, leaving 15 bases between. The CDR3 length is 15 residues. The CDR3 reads CASSREGDNNQPQHF. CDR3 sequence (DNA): TGTGCCAGCAGCCGCGAGGGGGACAACAATCAGCCCCAGCATTTT.

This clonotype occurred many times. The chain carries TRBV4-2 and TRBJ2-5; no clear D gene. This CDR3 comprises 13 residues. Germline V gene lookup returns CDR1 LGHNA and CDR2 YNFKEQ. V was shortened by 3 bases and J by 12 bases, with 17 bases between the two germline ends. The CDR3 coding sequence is TGTGCCAGCAGCCATTTACAGCCGACTCCCAAGTACTTC. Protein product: CASSHLQPTPKYF.

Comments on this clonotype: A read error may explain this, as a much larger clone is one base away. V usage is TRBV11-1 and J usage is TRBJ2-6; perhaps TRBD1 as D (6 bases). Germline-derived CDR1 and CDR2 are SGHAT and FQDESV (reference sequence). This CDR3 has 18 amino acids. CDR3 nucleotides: TGTGCCAGCCGCTTAGGGCTCGCAGACAGGTCAGGGGCCAACGTCCTGACTTTC. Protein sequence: CASRLGLADRSGANVLTF.

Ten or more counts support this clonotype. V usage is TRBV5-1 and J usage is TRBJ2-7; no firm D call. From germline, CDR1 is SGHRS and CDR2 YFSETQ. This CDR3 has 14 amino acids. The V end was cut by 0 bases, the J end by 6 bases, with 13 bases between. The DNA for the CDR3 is TGCGCCAGCAGCTTGGAGTCAGGCCCTGGCGAGCAGTACTTC. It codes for CASSLESGPGEQYF.

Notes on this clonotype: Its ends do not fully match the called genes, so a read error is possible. CDR3 sequence (DNA): TGCGGCGTTGAAGACGGTTCTAGCACAGATACGCAGTATTTT. This codes for CGVEDGSSTDTQYF. The chain joins TRBV29-1 to TRBJ2-3; D is ambiguous. Looked up from germline, CDR1 is SQVTM and CDR2 is ANQGSEA. CDR3 length: 14 amino acids.

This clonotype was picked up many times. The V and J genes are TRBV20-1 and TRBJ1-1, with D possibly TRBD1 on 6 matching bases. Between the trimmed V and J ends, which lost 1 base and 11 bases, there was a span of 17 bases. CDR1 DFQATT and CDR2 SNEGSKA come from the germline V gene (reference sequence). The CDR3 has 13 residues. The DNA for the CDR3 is TGCAGTGCTAGAGTAGGGGGGGGATTTGGTGCTTTCTTT. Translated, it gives CSARVGGGFGAFF.

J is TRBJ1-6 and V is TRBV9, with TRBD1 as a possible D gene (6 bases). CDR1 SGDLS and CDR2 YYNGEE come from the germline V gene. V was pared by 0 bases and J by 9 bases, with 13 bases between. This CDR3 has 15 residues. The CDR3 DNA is TGTGCCAGCAGCGTAGGGACAGCGGGGGGTTCACCCCTCCACTTT. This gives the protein CASSVGTAGGSPLHF.

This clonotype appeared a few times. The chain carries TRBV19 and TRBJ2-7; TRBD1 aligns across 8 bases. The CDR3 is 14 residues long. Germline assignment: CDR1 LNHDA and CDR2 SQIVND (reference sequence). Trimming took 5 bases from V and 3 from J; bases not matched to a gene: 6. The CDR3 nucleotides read TGTGCCAGTAGTGTCTCGACAGGGGTCTACGAGCAGTACTTC. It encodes CASSVSTGVYEQYF.

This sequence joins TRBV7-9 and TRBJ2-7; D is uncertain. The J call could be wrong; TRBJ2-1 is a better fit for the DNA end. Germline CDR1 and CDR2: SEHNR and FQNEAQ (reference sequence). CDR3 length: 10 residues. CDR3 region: CASSTELQFF. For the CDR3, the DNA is TGTGCCAGCAGCACAGAACTGCAGTTCTTC.

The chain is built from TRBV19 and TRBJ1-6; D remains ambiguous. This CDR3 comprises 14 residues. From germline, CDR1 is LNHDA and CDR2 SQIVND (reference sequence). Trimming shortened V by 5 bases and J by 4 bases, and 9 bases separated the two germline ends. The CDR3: CASSWNRYNSPLHF. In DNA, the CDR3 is TGTGCCAGTAGTTGGAACAGATATAATTCACCCCTCCACTTT.

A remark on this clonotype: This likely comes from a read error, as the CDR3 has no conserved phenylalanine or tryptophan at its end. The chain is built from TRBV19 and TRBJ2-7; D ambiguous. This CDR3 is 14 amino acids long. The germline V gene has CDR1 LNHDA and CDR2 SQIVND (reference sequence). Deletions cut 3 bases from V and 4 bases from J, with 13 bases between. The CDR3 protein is CASSIQARGYEQYL. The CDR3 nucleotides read TGTGCCAGTAGTATCCAGGCTAGAGGTTACGAGCAGTACCTC.

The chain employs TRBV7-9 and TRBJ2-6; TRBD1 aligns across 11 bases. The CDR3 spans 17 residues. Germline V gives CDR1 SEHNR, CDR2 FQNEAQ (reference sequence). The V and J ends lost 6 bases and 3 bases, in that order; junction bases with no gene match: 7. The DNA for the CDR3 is TGTGCCAGCAGACCGGGACAGGGGGTTGGTGGGGCCAACGTCCTGACTTTC. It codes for CASRPGQGVGGANVLTF.

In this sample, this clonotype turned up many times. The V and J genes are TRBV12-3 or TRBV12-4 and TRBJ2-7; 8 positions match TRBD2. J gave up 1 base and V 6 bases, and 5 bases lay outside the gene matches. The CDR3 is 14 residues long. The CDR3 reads CASRRLASSYEQYF. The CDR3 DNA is TGTGCCAGCAGAAGACTAGCGAGTTCCTACGAGCAGTACTTC.